The 32 T cell receptor beta chains below come from one sample, sequenced in a study of TIL therapy for anti-PD-1-resistant metastatic lung cancer. Time point in this sample: pre-treatment sample, taken before nivolumab and TIL therapy. Sequencing used immunoSEQ v3. Clones were read by immunoSEQ multiplex PCR, and TCRdb kept only the in-frame ones, dropping some. The sample records 45,000 to 75,000 clones, about nine tenths being singletons. This material consisted of blood, taken at baseline. The receptors here all came from a person between 25 and 80 years old with non-small cell lung cancer.

This chain links TRBV28 with TRBJ2-7; 7 nucleotides agree with TRBD1. Germline V gives CDR1 MDHEN, CDR2 SYDVKM. Losses at the gene ends were 6 bases for V and 5 bases for J; bases not matched to a gene: 10. The CDR3 sequence is 14 residues long. CDR3 bases: TGTGCCAGCAGGGCTACAGGGGTTATCGACGAGCAGTACTTC. Its translation: CASRATGVIDEQYF.

The chain combines TRBV4-1 with TRBJ2-7; TRBD2 matches 9 bases. This CDR3 comprises 16 residues. V shed 1 base and J 0 bases; nucleotides not matched to a gene: 4. Germline lookup yields CDR1 MGHRA and CDR2 YSYEKL. The CDR3 sequence: CASSQALAGSSYEQYF. As DNA, the CDR3 is TGCGCCAGCAGCCAAGCCCTAGCGGGGAGCTCCTACGAGCAGTACTTC.

The J gene is TRBJ2-3, the V gene TRBV9; 7 nucleotides agree with TRBD2. The V segment lost 4 bases and the J segment 2 bases; nucleotides outside the gene matches: 7. This CDR3 contains 15 residues. CDR1 and CDR2 (germline): SGDLS, YYNGEE. This chain's CDR3 is CASSLDGTNTDTQYF. The CDR3 coding sequence is TGTGCCAGCAGCTTAGACGGGACTAACACAGATACGCAGTATTTT.

The chain is built from TRBV5-1 and TRBJ1-3; D gene uncertain. Germline CDR1 SGHRS, CDR2 YFSETQ. Trimming removed 0 bases at V and 4 bases at J, with 5 bases between. CDR3 size: 13 residues. This CDR3 reads CASSLAEGNTIYF. CDR3 DNA sequence: TGCGCCAGCAGCTTGGCCGAGGGAAACACCATATATTTT.

The chain has TRBV6-5 and TRBJ1-3; 12 nucleotides align to TRBD1. The CDR3 covers 16 residues. Germline V gene sequence: CDR1 MNHEY, CDR2 SVGAGI. V trimming: 2 bases; J trimming: 8 bases; junction bases outside the gene matches: 7. The CDR3, as DNA: TGTGCCAGCAGTTACCAGGGACAGGGGGCGGCGGACACCATATATTTT. Translating gives CASSYQGQGAADTIYF.

This chain links TRBV7-8 with TRBJ1-2; D unresolved. The germline V gene encodes CDR1 SGHVS and CDR2 FQNEAQ. The germline V and J ends were trimmed by 2 bases and 8 bases, with 12 bases remaining between them. The CDR3 extends over 13 amino acids. This CDR3 reads CASSLKVGHGYTF. The CDR3 nucleotides are TGTGCCAGCAGCTTAAAAGTGGGTCACGGCTACACCTTC.

The chain joins TRBV28 to TRBJ2-7, with 9 bases fitting TRBD1. V dropped 3 bases and J dropped 0; count of bases not matched to a gene: 15. The CDR3 length is 19 residues. Germline V gene sequence: CDR1 MDHEN, CDR2 SYDVKM. The CDR3 DNA reads as TGTGCCAGCAGTTTTTCTCCCACCTCCGGGACAGGGAACTCCTACGAGCAGTACTTC. The encoded protein is CASSFSPTSGTGNSYEQYF.

The chain couples TRBV7-2 to TRBJ2-2, with TRBD1 matching 7 bases. The CDR3 runs to 17 residues. J lost 5 bases, V lost 1 base, and 10 bases had no gene match. Germline V gene lookup returns CDR1 SGHTA and CDR2 FQGNSA. CDR3 sequence reads: CASSLGGPSRGTGELFF. In DNA form, the CDR3 reads TGTGCCAGCAGCTTAGGTGGGCCTAGCAGGGGGACCGGGGAGCTGTTTTTT. The full variable domain, completed using reference TRBV7-2 and TRBJ2-2, is GAGVSQSPSNKVTEKGKDVELRCDPISGHTALYWYRQSLGQGLEFLIYFQGNSAPDKSGLPSDRFSAERTGGSVSTLTIQRTQQEDSAVYLCASSLGGPSRGTGELFFGEGSRLTVL.

This rearrangement joins TRBV18 to TRBJ1-5; TRBD1 agrees at 7 bases. The CDR3 totals 14 residues. V lost 2 bases to trimming and J lost 7 bases; unmatched junction nucleotides: 5. Germline CDR1 reads KGHSH; CDR2 reads LQKENI. CDR3 region: CASSPGTDSQPQHF. Written as DNA, the CDR3 is TGTGCCAGCTCACCAGGGACAGACAGCCAGCCCCAGCATTTT.

The CDR3 region is CASSLPTGVPTDTQYF. In DNA, the CDR3 is TGCGCCAGCAGCCTACCAACAGGGGTCCCCACAGATACGCAGTATTTT. The rearrangement uses TRBV5-1 and TRBJ2-3; 7 bases match TRBD1. After removal of 4 bases from V and 2 bases from J, the junction contained 10 bases not matched to a gene. The germline V gene encodes CDR1 SGHRS and CDR2 YFSETQ. The CDR3 length is 16 residues.

This chain connects TRBV7-2 to TRBJ2-5; 13 bases map to TRBD2. The junction had 7 bases not matched to a gene; V was cut back by 4 bases and J by 5 bases. CDR1 is SGHTA and CDR2 is FQGNSA in the germline V gene. The CDR3 sequence is 16 residues long. This CDR3 is CASSSRTSGSRETQYF. The CDR3 DNA reads TGTGCCAGCAGCTCCCGGACTAGCGGGAGCCGGGAGACCCAGTACTTC.

The CDR3 sequence is CASSRTGTSGNTIYF. The CDR3 nucleotides are TGTGCCAGCAGCCGCACAGGGACCTCTGGAAACACCATATATTTT. The chain carries TRBV3-1 (or the pseudogene TRBV3-2) and TRBJ1-3, with D maybe TRBD1 (6 bases). Germline V gene data show CDR1 as LGHDT and CDR2 as YNNKEL (reference sequence). V was trimmed by 4 bases and J by 0 bases, leaving 10 bases between them. CDR3 size: 15 residues.

V gene TRBV30 combines with J gene TRBJ2-4; 7 bases align to TRBD1. The germline V gene has CDR1 GTSNPN and CDR2 SVGIG (reference sequence). This CDR3 contains 13 residues. Trimming at V came to 6 bases and at J to 8 bases, leaving 10 bases not matched to a gene. The DNA of the CDR3 is TGTGCCTGCCTTGACAGGGAAAGGGACATTCAGTACTTC. Encoded protein: CACLDRERDIQYF. Drawing the rest from reference TRBV30 and TRBJ2-4, the complete variable domain is SQTIHQWPATLVQPVGSPLSLECTVEGTSNPNLYWYRQAAGRGLQLLFYSVGIGQISSEVPQNLSASRPQDRQFILSSKKLLLSDSGFYLCACLDRERDIQYFGAGTRLSVL.

This chain links TRBV10-1 with TRBJ2-7; possibly TRBD1 for D (6 bases). This CDR3 comprises 15 residues. Germline V CDR1 and CDR2: WNHNN, SYGVQD (reference sequence). With 2 bases removed from V and 3 bases from J, the gap between germline ends came to 14 bases. The CDR3 is CASSEGTGPNYEQYF. The CDR3 DNA reads as TGCGCCAGCAGTGAGGGAACAGGGCCCAACTACGAGCAGTACTTC.

The chain combines TRBV14 with TRBJ2-7; TRBD2 matches at 9 bases. The germline V gene encodes CDR1 SGHDN and CDR2 FVKESK. The J segment lost 6 bases and the V segment lost 4 bases, leaving 7 bases of the junction unmatched. This CDR3 region has 14 residues. DNA for the CDR3: TGTGCCAGCAGCCTTAGCGGGAGTACCTCCGAGCAGTACTTC. Protein: CASSLSGSTSEQYF.

The V call is TRBV27, the J call TRBJ2-7, with unresolved D. Germline V CDR1 and CDR2: MNHEY, SMNVEV (reference sequence). V lost 3 bases and J lost 7, with 10 bases in between. The CDR3 runs 12 residues. The chain's CDR3 is CASSFGNGEQYF. DNA for the CDR3: TGTGCCAGCAGTTTTGGGAATGGTGAGCAGTACTTC.

This sequence joins TRBV28 and TRBJ1-1; D unclear. Trimming removed 6 bases at V and 2 bases at J, with 13 bases between. This CDR3 contains 14 residues. CDR1 and CDR2 from the germline V gene are MDHEN and SYDVKM. The CDR3 is CASSLITVNTEAFF. The CDR3 nucleotides are TGTGCCAGCAGCCTAATTACAGTCAACACTGAAGCTTTCTTT.

The V call is TRBV18, the J call TRBJ1-2; perhaps TRBD1 as D (5 bases). Germline assignment: CDR1 KGHSH and CDR2 LQKENI. V dropped 3 bases and J dropped 6 bases, with 14 bases sitting between them. This CDR3 spans 14 amino acids. CDR3 in amino acids: CASSPGPGLDGYTF. The CDR3 nucleotides read TGTGCCAGCTCACCGGGACCGGGACTGGATGGCTACACCTTC.

The chain combines TRBV9 with TRBJ2-7; D is ambiguous. Trimming cost V 3 bases and J 0 bases, with 10 bases left between them. The germline CDR1 and CDR2 sequences are SGDLS and YYNGEE. This CDR3 comprises 14 residues. In DNA form, the CDR3 reads TGTGCCAGCAGCGCGCACGTGGGCTCCTACGAGCAGTACTTC. This encodes CASSAHVGSYEQYF.

The chain employs TRBV14 and TRBJ2-1, with 16 bases identical to TRBD2. The CDR3 is 13 amino acids. CDR1 SGHDN and CDR2 FVKESK come from the germline V gene. The ends lost 5 bases at V and 15 bases at J; junction bases unmatched: 4. CDR3 nucleotide sequence: TGTGCCAGCAGCGGGACTAGCGGGGGGGTGGTGTTCTTC. Its protein product is CASSGTSGGVVFF.

This chain connects TRBV7-7 to TRBJ2-5; 7 bases align to TRBD1. V lost 4 bases, J lost 5 bases, and 13 bases stayed unmatched. The CDR3 is made up of 16 amino acids. Per the germline V gene, CDR1 is SSHAT and CDR2 is FNYEAQ (reference sequence). In DNA form, the CDR3 reads TGTGCCAGCAGCTCCCTCCTCGGAGTCAGGGGGGAGACCCAGTACTTC. Protein product: CASSSLLGVRGETQYF.

The J gene is TRBJ2-1, the V gene TRBV9; 12 bases map to TRBD2. With 3 bases clipped from V and 4 bases from J, the junction kept 2 bases outside the gene matches. The CDR3 is 15 residues long. Germline CDR1 reads SGDLS; CDR2 reads YYNGEE. The CDR3 protein is CASSASGGGYNEQFF. Here the CDR3 DNA reads TGTGCCAGCAGCGCTAGCGGGGGGGGATACAATGAGCAGTTCTTC. Variable domain in full (rest from reference TRBV9 and TRBJ2-1): DSGVTQTPKHLITATGQRVTLRCSPRSGDLSVYWYQQSLDQGLQFLIQYYNGEERAKGNILERFSAQQFPDLHSELNLSSLELGDSALYFCASSASGGGYNEQFFGPGTRLTVL.

The chain combines TRBV6-6 with TRBJ2-7; 9 bases are a match to TRBD1. Germline CDR1 and CDR2: MNHNY and SVGAGI (reference sequence). This CDR3 spans 15 amino acids. V was clipped by 6 bases and J by 3 bases; unmatched bases: 9. The CDR3 loop is CASRRGQGINYEQYF. The CDR3 nucleotides are TGTGCCAGCAGAAGGGGACAGGGCATTAACTACGAGCAGTACTTC.

This chain links TRBV29-1 with TRBJ2-1, with D perhaps given as TRBD1 or TRBD2 (5 bases each). Germline V CDR1 and CDR2: SQVTM, ANQGSEA. V gave up 2 bases and J gave up 10 bases, with 30 bases separating them. The CDR3 has 18 amino acids. As DNA, the CDR3 is TGCAGCGTTGAATCTAGGGGTCCAGCAGCGGCCCACCGAGGGGAGCAGTTCTTC. This encodes CSVESRGPAAAHRGEQFF.

V usage is TRBV6-6 and J usage is TRBJ2-2; possibly TRBD2 for D (6 bases). Germline CDR1 and CDR2: MNHNY and SVGAGI (reference sequence). The CDR3 totals 13 residues. Trimming removed 1 base at V and 7 bases at J, with 7 bases between. The chain's CDR3 is CASSYFGSGELFF. In DNA, the CDR3 is TGTGCCAGCAGTTACTTCGGGAGCGGGGAGCTGTTTTTT.

This rearrangement joins TRBV2 to TRBJ1-2, with TRBD1 matching over 7 bases. Germline CDR1 and CDR2: SNHLY and FYNNEI. Trimming removed 0 bases from V and 5 bases from J; junction bases left unmatched: 18. This CDR3 is built from 19 residues. CDR3 DNA sequence: TGTGCCAGCAGTGAAGCTACTCCAACGACAGGGACCCTTGGGTATGGCTACACCTTC. Amino acid sequence: CASSEATPTTGTLGYGYTF.

The CDR3 here is CASSQDLRGAANTGELFF. For the CDR3, the DNA is TGTGCCAGCAGCCAAGATTTGCGGGGGGCTGCGAACACCGGGGAGCTGTTTTTT. The chain combines TRBV4-2 with TRBJ2-2; 8 bases align to TRBD2. The CDR3 contains 18 residues. J was trimmed by 0 bases and V by 0 bases; bases with no gene match: 6. Germline CDR1 reads LGHNA; CDR2 reads YNFKEQ.

The chain couples TRBV7-2 to TRBJ1-4, with D unresolved. Germline V gives CDR1 SGHTA, CDR2 FQGNSA. CDR3 length: 16 residues. Trimming removed 4 bases from V and 4 bases from J, with 16 bases in between. The CDR3 protein is CASSSGGRTINEKLFF. For the CDR3, the DNA is TGTGCCAGCAGCTCGGGTGGTCGCACCATTAATGAAAAACTGTTTTTT.

The gene calls are TRBV12-3 or TRBV12-4 and TRBJ2-3; D is possibly TRBD1 (5 bases). The CDR3 length is 13 residues. V dropped 4 bases and J dropped 3 bases, with 8 bases sitting between them. Here the CDR3 DNA reads TGTGCCAGCAGTTGGAAGGGGACAGATACGCAGTATTTT. Translating gives CASSWKGTDTQYF.

The CDR3 here is CATSDSRDRGRDEQFF. For the CDR3, the DNA is TGTGCCACCAGTGACTCCCGGGACAGGGGGAGGGATGAGCAGTTCTTC. The V call is TRBV24-1, the J call TRBJ2-1; 11 bases are shared with TRBD1. V was pared by 4 bases and J by 8 bases, with 9 bases of the junction left unmatched. Germline lookup yields CDR1 KGHDR and CDR2 SFDVKD. CDR3 length: 16 residues.

The V and J genes are TRBV3-1 (or the pseudogene TRBV3-2) and TRBJ2-5; a weak D match, TRBD2 (5 bases). The CDR3 extends over 15 amino acids. Trimming left V 3 bases short and J 0 bases short, with 11 bases between. CDR1 and CDR2 from the germline V gene are LGHDT and YNNKEL (reference sequence). The CDR3 nucleotides read TGTGCCAGCAGCCACACCGAGCGGAACCAAGAGACCCAGTACTTC. As protein: CASSHTERNQETQYF.

The chain has TRBV24-1 and TRBJ2-1; 9 bases match TRBD2. The junction had 7 bases not matched to a gene; V was cut back by 2 bases and J by 9 bases. Germline CDR1 reads KGHDR; CDR2 reads SFDVKD. The CDR3 is 15 amino acids. In DNA form, the CDR3 reads TGTGCCACCAGTGATTCTGCGGGGGGGCCGATTGAGCAGTTCTTC. Amino acids: CATSDSAGGPIEQFF.